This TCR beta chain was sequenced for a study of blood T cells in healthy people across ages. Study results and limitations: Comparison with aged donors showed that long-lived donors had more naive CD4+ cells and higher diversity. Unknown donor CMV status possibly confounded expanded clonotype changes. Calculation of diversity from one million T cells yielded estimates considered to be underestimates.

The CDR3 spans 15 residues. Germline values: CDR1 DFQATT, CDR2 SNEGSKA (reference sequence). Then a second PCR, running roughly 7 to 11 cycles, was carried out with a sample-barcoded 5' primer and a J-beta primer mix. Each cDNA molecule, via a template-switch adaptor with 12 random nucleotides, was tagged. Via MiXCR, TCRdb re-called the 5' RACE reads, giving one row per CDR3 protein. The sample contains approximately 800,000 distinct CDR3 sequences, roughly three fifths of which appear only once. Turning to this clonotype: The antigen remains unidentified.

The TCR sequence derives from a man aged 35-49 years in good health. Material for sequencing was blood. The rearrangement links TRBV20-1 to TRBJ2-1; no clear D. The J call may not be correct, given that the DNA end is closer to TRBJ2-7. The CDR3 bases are TGCAGTGCTAGTCTCCTTTTACTCTCCTACAATGAGCAGTACTTC. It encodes CSASLLLLSYNEQYF.